This T cell receptor (beta chain) was sequenced during a study of T cell repertoires in aging, cancer and after chemotherapy. Study-level information: Over several months to years, re-sampled healthy donor repertoires clearly shared clones.

A mixed TRB-A/B primer pool amplified rearranged TRB by multiplex touch-down PCR. TCRdb fed the multiplex PCR reads into MiXCR, producing one record per CDR3 protein. This repertoire shows roughly 12,000 distinct CDR3 sequences, 35% found once; its top ten account for approximately 6.6%. Turning to this clonotype: Its antigen is undetermined.

The template was genomic DNA from peripheral blood, not RNA. Trimming left V 4 bases short and J 7 bases short, with 11 bases between. This CDR3 comprises 14 residues. CDR1 is SGHTA, CDR2 FQGNSA, per germline. The study, taken as a whole, reports: Median generation probability rose over the chemotherapy interval in each cancer cohort, suggesting rebound thymic output.

The sequence derives from a human donor in good health. The donor label of this sample is uncertain. Specimen: blood. The chain carries TRBV7-2 and TRBJ1-6; D might be TRBD1 (5 bases). CDR3 in amino acids: CASSSGFGNSPLHF. The CDR3 nucleotides are TGTGCCAGCAGCTCAGGGTTCGGGAATTCACCCCTCCACTTT.